This T cell receptor (beta chain) originates from a study of blood T cells in healthy people across ages. Primed by a sample-barcoded 5' primer and a J-beta primer mix, a second PCR proceeded for roughly 7 to 12 cycles. TCRdb passed the 5' RACE reads through MiXCR, listing each CDR3 protein once. Of roughly 1,000,000 distinct CDR3 sequences detected, approximately 26% appear once; the ten largest clones hold approximately 0.79%. CDR3 size: 11 residues. The germline V gene encodes CDR1 SEHNR and CDR2 FQNEAQ (reference sequence). Concerning this clonotype: A read error may account for a junction end that differs from germline.

The same specimen was also included in a second study, on T cells of mothers and their children. That source reports: Mother-child pairs who were related displayed a slightly higher overlap than unrelated pairs, a difference that was non-significant.

Sequenced material: blood. The chain is built from TRBV7-9 and TRBJ2-5; D is unclear. This sequence was found in a girl aged 2 to 9 in good health. CDR3 nucleotides: TGTGCCAGCAGCTCACTCCAGTATAAGTTCTTC. Translated: CASSSLQYKFF. Combining the CDR3 with reference TRBV7-9 and TRBJ2-5 gives the whole variable domain DTGVSQNPRHKITKRGQNVTFRCDPISEHNRLYWYRQTLGQGPEFLTYFQNEAQLEKSRLLSDRFSAERPKGSFSTLEIQRTEQGDSAMYLCASSSLQYKFFGPGTRLLVL.